The present TCR beta chain was sequenced within a study of monozygotic twins with inflammatory bowel disease. Through template switching, UMIs that included a 6-nucleotide sample barcode were added. TCRdb derives one entry per CDR3 protein from the 5' RACE reads, leaving out DNA. This sample's table reports around 99,000 distinct CDR3 sequences. Germline CDR1 SGHTA, CDR2 FQGNSA. CDR3 size: 12 residues. The sample was blood. V and J are TRBV7-2 and TRBJ1-2; TCRdb picks TRBD1, but there is no DNA to check that call. This TCR was sampled from a human donor with ulcerative colitis or Crohn's disease, or a healthy co-twin of an affected twin (not recorded which). The CDR3: CASSLQGLSYTF.